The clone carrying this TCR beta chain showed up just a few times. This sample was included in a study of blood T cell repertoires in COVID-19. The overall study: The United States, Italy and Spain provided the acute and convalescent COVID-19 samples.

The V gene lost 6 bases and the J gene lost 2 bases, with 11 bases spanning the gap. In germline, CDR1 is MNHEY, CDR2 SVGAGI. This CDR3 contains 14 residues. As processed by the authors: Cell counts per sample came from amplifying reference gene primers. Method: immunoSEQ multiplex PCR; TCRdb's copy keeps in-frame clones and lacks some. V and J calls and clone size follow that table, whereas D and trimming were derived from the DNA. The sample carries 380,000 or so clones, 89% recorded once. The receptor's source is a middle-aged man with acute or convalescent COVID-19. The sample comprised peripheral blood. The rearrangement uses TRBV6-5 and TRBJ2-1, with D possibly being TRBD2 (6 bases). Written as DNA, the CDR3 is TGTGCCAGCAGGGTCGGGGGAGCCTACAATGAGCAGTTCTTC. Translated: CASRVGGAYNEQFF.